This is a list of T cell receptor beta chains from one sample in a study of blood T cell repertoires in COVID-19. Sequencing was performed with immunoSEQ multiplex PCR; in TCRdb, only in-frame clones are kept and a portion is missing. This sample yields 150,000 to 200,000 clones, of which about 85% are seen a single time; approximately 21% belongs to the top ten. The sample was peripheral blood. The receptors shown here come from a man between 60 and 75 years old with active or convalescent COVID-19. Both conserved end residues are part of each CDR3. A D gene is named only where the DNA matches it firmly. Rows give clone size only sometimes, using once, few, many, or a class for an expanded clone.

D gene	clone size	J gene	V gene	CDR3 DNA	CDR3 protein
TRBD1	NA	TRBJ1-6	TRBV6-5	TGTGCCAGCTCCACGACAGGGGGCGACAATTCACCCCTCCACTTT	CASSTTGGDNSPLHF
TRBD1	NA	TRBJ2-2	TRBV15	TGTGCCACCAGCAGTCCCGGGACAGGGACCGGGGAGCTGTTTTTT	CATSSPGTGTGELFF
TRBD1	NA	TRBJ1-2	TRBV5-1	TGCGCCAGCAGCTTGGATGGGACAGGGGAGGGCTACACCTTC	CASSLDGTGEGYTF
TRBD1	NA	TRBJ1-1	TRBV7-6	TGTGCCAGCAGCCCGGGACAGGGGGCCTACACTGAAGCTTTCTTT	CASSPGQGAYTEAFF
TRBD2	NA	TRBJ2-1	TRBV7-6	TGTGCCAGCAGCTTATGGGGCGGGGGGACGTACAATGAGCAGTTCTTC	CASSLWGGGTYNEQFF
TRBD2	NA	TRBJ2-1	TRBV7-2	TGTGCCAGCAGCTTAGAAGGTAGCGGGGGGGCCGAGCAGTTCTTC	CASSLEGSGGAEQFF
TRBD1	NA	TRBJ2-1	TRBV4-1	TGCGCCAGCAGCCAAGATTTTGCGGGACAGGGTTTTGCTACTACTACCAATGAGCAGTTCTTC	CASSQDFAGQGFATTTNEQFF
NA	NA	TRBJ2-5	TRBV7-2	TGTGCCAGCAGCTTTCGGGGGGCTCGAGAGACCCAGTACTTC	CASSFRGARETQYF
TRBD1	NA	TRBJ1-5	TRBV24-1	TGTGCCACCAGTGATCCCGGGACAGGGGACCAGCCCCAGCATTTT	CATSDPGTGDQPQHF
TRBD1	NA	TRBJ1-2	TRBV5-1	TGCGCCAGCAGCATTGGGACAGCCACTCCGTTGGATGGCTACACCTTC	CASSIGTATPLDGYTF
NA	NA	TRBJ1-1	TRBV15	TGTGCCACCAGCGCCGGCAGGGGGAACACTGAAGCTTTCTTT	CATSAGRGNTEAFF
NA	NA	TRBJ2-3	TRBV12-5	TGTGCTAGTGGTTTTGGCGGGGCTCGGGATTTGGATACGCAGTATTTT	CASGFGGARDLDTQYF
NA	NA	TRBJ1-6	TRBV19	TGTGCCAGTAGTATGGGTGGCGGAACCTATAATTCACCCCTCCACTTT	CASSMGGGTYNSPLHF
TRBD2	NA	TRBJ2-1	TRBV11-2	TGTGCCAGCAGCTTGGGGCGGGGGAATGAGCAGTTCTTC	CASSLGRGNEQFF
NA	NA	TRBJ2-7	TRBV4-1	TGCGCCAGCAGCCCCCAGGGTGGAAACGAGCAGTACTTC	CASSPQGGNEQYF
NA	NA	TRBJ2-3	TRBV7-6	TGTGCCAGCAGCTCCTTCAACGGGGGTTGGACAGATACGCAGTATTTT	CASSSFNGGWTDTQYF
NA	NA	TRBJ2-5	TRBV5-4	TGTGCCAGCAGCTTAGGCCGGGGTACAGAGACCCAGTACTTC	CASSLGRGTETQYF
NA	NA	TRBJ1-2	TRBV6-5	TGTGCCACCCCCGTGGAGGGCGAGAACTATGGCTACACCTTC	CATPVEGENYGYTF
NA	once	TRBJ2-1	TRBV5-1	TGCGCCAGCAGCTTACGCGACACCGCCTACAATGAGCAGTTCTTC	CASSLRDTAYNEQFF
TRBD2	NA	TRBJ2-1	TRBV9	TGTGCCAGCAGCGTATCGGGGGTAGCGGGGTTGGGTGAGCAGTTCTTC	CASSVSGVAGLGEQFF
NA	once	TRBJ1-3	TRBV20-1	TGCAGTGCTAGAGATCCGAACACCATATATTTT	CSARDPNTIYF
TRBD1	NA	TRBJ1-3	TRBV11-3	TGTGCCAGCAGCGCTGGACAGGGGACTGGAAACACCATATATTTT	CASSAGQGTGNTIYF